The T cell receptor (beta chain) described here comes from a study of blood T cell repertoires in COVID-19. Study overall: PBMCs, B-cell-depleted T cells, or T cells were the source of the cDNA or gDNA that made up the material.

Source study methods: Reference gene primer amplification gave estimated nucleated cell counts. Data came from immunoSEQ multiplex PCR; TCRdb stores just in-frame clones and leaves some out. The V and J calls and clone size are taken from that table; D and trimming were inferred from the DNA. The repertoire consists of a few hundred thousand clones, with approximately 88% occurring once and the leading ten covering 0.95% to 1.5%. The junction had 7 bases not matched to a gene; V was cut back by 0 bases and J by 7 bases. The V gene's germline CDR1 is SGDLS and CDR2 YYNGEE. This CDR3 is built from 15 residues.

Sequencing was done on a sample of peripheral blood. The sequence was obtained from a man aged 35 to 55 with acute or convalescent COVID-19. This chain uses TRBV9 with TRBJ2-1; 7 bases are a match to TRBD2. The CDR3 is CASSVEAGSLNEQFF. For the CDR3, the DNA is TGTGCCAGCAGCGTAGAAGCGGGGTCTTTAAATGAGCAGTTCTTC. The complete variable domain, with remaining parts taken from reference TRBV9 and TRBJ2-1, reads DSGVTQTPKHLITATGQRVTLRCSPRSGDLSVYWYQQSLDQGLQFLIQYYNGEERAKGNILERFSAQQFPDLHSELNLSSLELGDSALYFCASSVEAGSLNEQFFGPGTRLTVL.